This T cell receptor beta chain was observed in a study of shared clonotypes between healthy human individuals (dated by TCRdb to the early 2020s). At the level of the whole study: Three men and a couple of women, aged 18 to 49 years, made up the cohort. For each donor, CD4 naive and CD4 memory were each run on three plates, CD8 naive on two plates, and CD8 memory on one plate. The study deeply sequenced blood TCR repertoires of about 5 healthy adults to estimate repertoire size and the extent of clonotype sharing between individuals. Different laboratories and diverse techniques were used to prepare libraries and sequence TCR repertoires, to increase sequencing depth and limit assay-specific biases. Leukapheresis yielded between about 0.85 and 9.5 billion PBMCs per donor. Study-level results and caveats: Incomplete sequencing was indicated by rarefaction of sorted-subset datasets, despite the large sequencing depth. Clonotypes shared by all four sorted-subset donors showed higher generation probabilities than non-shared clonotypes. Naive subsets generally had larger estimated clonotype richness than memory subsets. Sampling was limited to blood, and TCR repertoires in tissue likely differ from TCR repertoires in blood. Pairwise subsampling led to the expectation that sequencing depth would affect the degree of clonotype sharing among donors. The genetic and exposure-history diversity represented was limited by the small number of donors. Sharing across four donors was observed for roughly 5% of naive CD4, 3% to 3.5% of naive CD8, about 2.5% of memory CD4, and around 0.44% of memory CD8 clonotypes.

Healthy HIV-negative adults with no recently reported acute infections or vaccinations were included as donors. Every donor was a Caucasian adult living in Nashville, Tennessee, USA. CD4+ T cells were enriched through magnetic negative selection, after which naive cells were positively selected on CD45RA and the remaining negative fraction served as the memory subset. After blood collection by leukapheresis, PBMCs were isolated using Ficoll-Histopaque density gradient centrifugation and then cryopreserved in the vapor phase of liquid nitrogen. Analytical flow cytometry was used to check the purity and quantity of each magnetically sorted T cell population. Each sorted fraction had its genomic DNA isolated and then quantified by UV absorbance on a Nanodrop 2000c. About this clone: Its antigen specificity is not known. Per-base quality was not reported, and no clone a single base away is much larger than it.

From the germline V gene, CDR1 is SGHTA and CDR2 is FQGTGA. V ends up 5 bases short and J 4 bases short, with an unmatched junction base count of 4. The CDR3 runs 15 residues from the cysteine to the phenylalanine. Just the 45-base CDR3 DNA is kept, in frame starting at base 1. Using the deep immunoSEQ assay, TCR CDR3 regions were amplified from genomic DNA by multiplex PCR. Extracted genomic DNA from each cell subset was distributed evenly across all wells of several immunoSEQ 96-well plates, and each plate was treated as a replicate. For sorted subsets, approximately 0.2 ug of genomic DNA, equivalent to 25,000 to 35,000 T cell genomes, went into each replicate PCR. Purified libraries were quantified with a Qubit 3.0 fluorometer, sized on a Bioanalyzer 2100, and re-quantified with the KAPA Library Quantification kit. Every immunoSEQ 96-well plate was sequenced on a separate single-read 150-cycle Illumina NextSeq 550 flow cell. In the paper's pipeline: Because the immunoSEQ output held only junctional sequences and lacked quality scores, the filtering could not match the filtering applied to full-length reads. Sequences were annotated with PyIR, a Python wrapper for IgBLAST v1.9, and V/J genes and CDR3 were assigned using IMGT germline references. Any read was removed if the V/J assignment was weak (E-value above 1e-6), the CDR3 was missing, or the read contained stop codons, out-of-frame junctions, or ambiguous translated residues. V3J clonotypes were defined as sequences sharing an identical inferred V gene, J gene, and CDR3 amino acid sequence. Percentage overlap between repertoires was computed as shared unique clonotypes divided by the size of the smaller repertoire. RTK rarefaction, the Chao1 estimator, and Recon v2.1 estimates of unobserved clonotypes were used to assess repertoire richness. OLGA was used to compute generation probabilities for all TCRbeta clonotypes that the gDNA method yielded from a handful of donors. The clones in this table, taken by TCRdb from immuneACCESS, are in-frame only. Not every clone is retained; where verified, under half of the shortfall comes from an unresolved V gene, and the cause of the rest is unknown. That table gives V, J and clone size, and the DNA gave D and trimming. This sample gives 2 million or so clones in total; roughly 95% of them show up just once. The ten largest clonotypes hold roughly 0.13% of the sample.

Specimen: naive CD4+ T cells sorted from blood. This specimen's cell subset or site label, interpreted: CD45RA+ positively selected. The receptor chain draws on TRBV7-3 and TRBJ2-4, and 11 bases in between align with TRBD1. This sequence originates from a man aged 18 to 35 in good health. The DNA reads TGTGCCAGCAGCCGTGGGACAGGGGGAAAAAACATTCAGTACTTC. It translates as CASSRGTGGKNIQYF.